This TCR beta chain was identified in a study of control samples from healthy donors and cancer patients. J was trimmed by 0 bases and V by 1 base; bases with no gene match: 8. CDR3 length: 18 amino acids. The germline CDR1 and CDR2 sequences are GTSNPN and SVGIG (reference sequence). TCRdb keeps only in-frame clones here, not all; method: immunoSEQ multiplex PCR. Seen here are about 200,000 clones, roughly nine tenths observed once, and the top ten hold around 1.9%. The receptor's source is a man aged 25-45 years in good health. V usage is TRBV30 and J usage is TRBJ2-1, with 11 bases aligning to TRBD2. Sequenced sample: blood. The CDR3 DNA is TGTGCCTGGAGTGCCCTGACTAGCGGGGTTGGCTCCTACAATGAGCAGTTCTTC. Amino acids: CAWSALTSGVGSYNEQFF.